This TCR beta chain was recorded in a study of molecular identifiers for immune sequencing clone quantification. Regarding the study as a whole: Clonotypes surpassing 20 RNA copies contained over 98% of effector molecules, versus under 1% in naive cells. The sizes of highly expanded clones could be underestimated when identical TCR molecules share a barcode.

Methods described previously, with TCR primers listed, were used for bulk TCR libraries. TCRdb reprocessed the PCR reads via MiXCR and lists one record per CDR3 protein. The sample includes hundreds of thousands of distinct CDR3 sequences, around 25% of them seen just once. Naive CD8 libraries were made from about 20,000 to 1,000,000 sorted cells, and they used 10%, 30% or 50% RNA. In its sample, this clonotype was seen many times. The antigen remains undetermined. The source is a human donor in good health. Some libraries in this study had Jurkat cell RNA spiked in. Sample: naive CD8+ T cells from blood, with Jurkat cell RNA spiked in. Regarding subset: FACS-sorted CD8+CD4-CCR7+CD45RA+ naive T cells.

The CDR3 reads CASSRGAGNIQYF. In nucleotides, the CDR3 is TGTGCCAGCAGCCGGGGGGCTGGAAACATTCAGTACTTC. The chain combines TRBV7-6 with TRBJ2-4, with a weak D call TRBD2 (7 bases). Germline loops: CDR1 SGHVS, CDR2 FNYEAQ. The CDR3 has 13 amino acids. The V end was cut by 5 bases, the J end by 6 bases, with 11 bases between.